This T cell receptor (beta chain) was identified in a study of cytomegalovirus exposure and HLA in healthy donors. Study details: Early release data held 85 million or so unique TCRs from HLA-typed donors. Notes on the study in general: In vitro checks showed that a few CMV-associated chains really do target CMV antigens. The authors excluded some V segments, including TRBV6-2 and TRBV6-3, as indistinguishable.

Notes on this clone: What it binds is unknown.

PCR employed 60 Vbeta and 13 Jbeta primers. The data were produced by immunoSEQ multiplex PCR, yet TCRdb's version contains in-frame clones alone and is incomplete. The table shows over 150,000 clones, with about four fifths occurring only once. From germline, CDR1 is SGHAT and CDR2 FQNNGV. The V segment lost 5 bases and the J segment 5 bases; nucleotides outside the gene matches: 7. The CDR3 spans 14 residues. The J gene is TRBJ2-7, the V gene TRBV11-2; 9 bases fit TRBD1. The receptor comes from a man aged 30 to 45 in good health and CMV-seropositive. Sequenced: PBMCs. CDR3 residues: CASSQGQGRNEQYF. The DNA for the CDR3 is TGTGCCAGCAGCCAAGGACAGGGGCGGAACGAGCAGTACTTC.